The clone carrying this T cell receptor beta chain was found a few times. Antigen unknown. This sample was included in a study of T cell responses to AZD1222 COVID-19 vaccine. Findings of the study overall: Of spike-specific TCRs, nearly half reportedly target regions left unmutated in variants.

The protocol was immunoSEQ multiplex PCR, while the TCRdb copy is restricted to in-frame clones and leaves out a portion. The table lists 150,000 to 200,000 clones, over 70% of them singletons. Germline V gene lookup returns CDR1 MGHRA and CDR2 YSYEKL. V lost 0 bases, J lost 6 bases, and 14 bases lay in between. This CDR3 is 15 amino acids long. The chain couples TRBV4-1 to TRBJ1-2; D perhaps matches TRBD1 (5 bases). The sequences come from peripheral blood, collected on day 0 of MenACWY control vaccination. This receptor was identified in an adult in good health. DNA of the CDR3: TGCGCCAGCAGCCAAGAGCAGGGTAGGTACGATGGCTACACCTTC. Translated: CASSQEQGRYDGYTF.